A selection of T cell receptor beta chains follows, all from one sample in a study of regulatory T cells in long-lasting Graves disease. From the multiplex PCR reads, TCRdb called clonotypes with MiXCR, one entry per CDR3 protein. The table lists about 420,000 distinct CDR3 sequences, less than 25% of them singletons. The specimen was peripheral blood mononuclear cells (PBMCs), collected when the disease was refractory, from a patient treated with antithyroid drugs. The receptors derive from a female donor with Graves disease. CDR3s include the opening cysteine and the closing phenylalanine or tryptophan. The D gene is left open where the match is weak. Rows may omit the clone size; those that give it use once, few, many or a size class.

TRBD1 | TRBJ1-2 | - | TRBV7-3 | CASSLGQVFGYGYTF | TGTGCCAGCAGCTTAGGACAGGTCTTTGGCTATGGCTACACCTTC
- | TRBJ1-5 | many | TRBV2 | CASSEGGAINQPQHF | TGTGCCAGCAGTGAAGGCGGGGCTATCAATCAGCCCCAGCATTTT
TRBD1 | TRBJ2-7 | - | TRBV4-1 | CASSVGLGQGAFEQYF | TGCGCCAGCAGCGTAGGGCTGGGACAGGGGGCTTTCGAGCAGTACTTC
TRBD1 | TRBJ1-2 | - | TRBV30 | CAWSPGGTGYTF | TGTGCCTGGAGTCCAGGGGGCACTGGCTACACCTTC
- | TRBJ2-7 | many | TRBV7-2 | CASSPSGPSYEQYF | TGTGCCAGCAGCCCGAGCGGCCCTTCCTACGAGCAGTACTTC
- | TRBJ1-2 | - | TRBV18 | CASSPQGTDYGYTF | TGTGCCAGCTCACCTCAGGGCACGGACTATGGCTACACCTTC
- | TRBJ1-1 | few | TRBV6-6 | CASSYSGRAFF | TGTGCCAGCAGTTACTCGGGTCGGGCTTTCTTT
- | TRBJ2-7 | - | TRBV14 | CASSQRGGVAVHEQYF | TGTGCCAGCAGCCAACGAGGCGGGGTTGCGGTACACGAGCAGTACTTC
- | TRBJ2-7 | - | TRBV24-1 | CATSPGSSYEQYF | TGTGCCACCAGTCCAGGGAGCTCCTACGAGCAGTACTTC
- | TRBJ2-2 | many | TRBV3-1 | CASSQRVNTGELFF | TGTGCCAGCAGCCAGCGGGTGAACACCGGGGAGCTGTTTTTT
- | TRBJ1-2 | few | TRBV5-1 | CASSVEEGVYGYTF | TGCGCCAGCAGCGTCGAGGAGGGTGTCTATGGCTACACCTTC
TRBD2 | TRBJ2-5 | many | TRBV12-3/TRBV12-4 | CASSADLTSGRALGETQYF | TGTGCCAGCAGCGCCGACCTCACTAGCGGGAGGGCCTTGGGGGAGACCCAGTACTTC
TRBD1 | TRBJ2-2 | - | TRBV7-2 | CASSPTGGPYTGELFF | TGTGCCAGCAGCCCGACAGGGGGGCCTTACACCGGGGAGCTGTTTTTT
TRBD1 | TRBJ1-4 | many | TRBV2 | CATSDSGGGTEDEKLFF | TGTGCCACCAGTGATTCGGGAGGGGGGACAGAAGATGAAAAACTGTTTTTT
TRBD2 | TRBJ2-3 | few | TRBV28 | CASKLSGSSTDTQYF | TGTGCCAGCAAGTTGAGCGGGAGCAGCACAGATACGCAGTATTTT
- | TRBJ1-2 | few | TRBV13 | CASSLGGTLAYGYTF | TGTGCCAGCAGCTTAGGCGGGACTCTAGCCTATGGCTACACCTTC
- | TRBJ2-4 | few | TRBV6-2/TRBV6-3 | CASSEGGVNIQYF | TGTGCCAGCAGCGAGGGAGGAGTGAACATTCAGTACTTC
- | TRBJ2-5 | few | TRBV7-6 | CASSLIVAGQETQYF | TGTGCCAGCAGCTTAATCGTTGCCGGTCAAGAGACCCAGTACTTC
TRBD1 | TRBJ1-4 | many | TRBV7-2 | CASSLDSGGNEKLFF | TGTGCCAGCAGCTTAGATTCAGGGGGGAATGAAAAACTGTTTTTT
- | TRBJ1-4 | few | TRBV11-1 | CASSLRNEKLFF | TGTGCCAGCAGCTTAAGGAATGAAAAACTGTTTTTT
TRBD1 | TRBJ1-2 | few | TRBV18 | CASSQGTGHHGYTF | TGTGCCAGCTCACAAGGGACAGGCCACCACGGCTACACCTTC
TRBD2 | TRBJ2-5 | - | TRBV4-1 | CASSQVVVSGRAETQYF | TGCGCCAGCAGCCAAGTTGTAGTGAGCGGGAGGGCTGAGACCCAATACTTC
- | TRBJ2-5 | many | TRBV11-2 | CASSLGRGHETQYF | TGTGCCAGCAGCTTAGGGCGGGGGCATGAGACCCAGTACTTC
TRBD1 | TRBJ1-6 | - | TRBV18 | CASSPRDRGNSPLHF | TGTGCCAGCTCACCAAGAGACAGGGGAAATTCACCCCTCCACTTT
- | TRBJ1-6 | few | TRBV7-2 | CASSRAGVSPLHF | TGTGCCAGCAGCCGAGCTGGGGTTTCACCCCTCCACTTT
- | TRBJ1-5 | many | TRBV5-1 | CASSLDPVGSNQPQHF | TGCGCCAGCAGCTTGGATCCGGTTGGCAGCAATCAGCCCCAGCATTTT
- | TRBJ2-5 | many | TRBV12-3/TRBV12-4 | CASSQDTVAKETQYF | TGTGCCAGCAGTCAAGACACGGTAGCCAAGGAGACCCAGTACTTC
- | TRBJ2-2 | many | TRBV5-1 | CASSLDGRSTGELFF | TGCGCCAGCAGCTTGGACGGCCGAAGCACCGGGGAGCTGTTTTTT
- | TRBJ1-2 | - | TRBV7-2 | CASSQGTLGIYGYTF | TGTGCCAGCAGCCAGGGGACCCTTGGGATCTATGGCTACACCTTC
- | TRBJ1-3 | many | TRBV5-1 | CASSLTDAGLLGNTIYF | TGCGCCAGCAGCTTGACCGATGCAGGGCTCCTCGGAAACACCATATATTTT
- | TRBJ2-2 | - | TRBV7-9 | CASSSTGQGGAGELFF | TGTGCCAGCAGCTCCACTGGGCAGGGAGGTGCCGGGGAGCTGTTTTTT
- | TRBJ1-3 | few | TRBV12-3/TRBV12-4 | CASSLIGAGNTIYF | TGTGCCAGCAGTTTAATAGGGGCTGGAAACACCATATATTTT
- | TRBJ1-1 | many | TRBV15 | CATRSWAEAFF | TGTGCCACCCGCAGCTGGGCGGAAGCTTTCTTT
- | TRBJ1-1 | many | TRBV28 | CASSSRRAEAFF | TGTGCCAGCAGTTCAAGGAGGGCTGAAGCTTTCTTT
- | TRBJ2-2 | - | TRBV19 | CASSIGFRDRGGELFF | TGTGCCAGTAGTATCGGGTTTCGGGACCGGGGCGGGGAGCTGTTTTTT
- | TRBJ2-5 | many | TRBV20-1 | CSARVGGTTQETQYF | TGCAGTGCTAGAGTTGGAGGGACCACCCAAGAGACCCAGTACTTC
TRBD2 | TRBJ2-1 | - | TRBV29-1 | CSVSKTSSRGGNEQFF | TGCAGCGTTTCAAAGACTAGCTCAAGGGGCGGCAATGAGCAGTTCTTC
- | TRBJ2-2 | few | TRBV12-3/TRBV12-4 | CASNLGRDHPGELFF | TGTGCCAGCAACTTGGGGCGGGATCACCCCGGGGAGCTGTTTTTT
TRBD2 | TRBJ2-2 | - | TRBV7-9 | CASSPYSGAGTGELFF | TGTGCCAGCAGCCCCTATAGCGGGGCGGGGACCGGGGAGCTGTTTTTT
- | TRBJ1-1 | - | TRBV15 | CATSRDLQLNTEAFF | TGTGCCACCAGCAGAGATCTACAGTTGAACACTGAAGCTTTCTTT
TRBD1 | TRBJ1-5 | - | TRBV7-6 | CASSLLAGGDQPQHF | TGTGCCAGCAGCTTATTAGCAGGGGGCGATCAGCCCCAGCATTTT
TRBD1 | TRBJ1-4 | few | TRBV6-1 | CASTRTGSEKLFF | TGTGCCAGCACTCGGACAGGGAGTGAAAAACTGTTTTTT